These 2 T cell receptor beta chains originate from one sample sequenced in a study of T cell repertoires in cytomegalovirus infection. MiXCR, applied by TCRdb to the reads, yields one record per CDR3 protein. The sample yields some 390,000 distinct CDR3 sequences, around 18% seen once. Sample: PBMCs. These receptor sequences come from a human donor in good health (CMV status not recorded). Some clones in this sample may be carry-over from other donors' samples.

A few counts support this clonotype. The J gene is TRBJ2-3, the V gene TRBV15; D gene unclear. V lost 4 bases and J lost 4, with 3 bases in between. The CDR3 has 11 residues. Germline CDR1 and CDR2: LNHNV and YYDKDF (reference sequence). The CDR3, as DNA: TGTGCCACCAGCATGGCAGATACGCAGTATTTT. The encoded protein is CATSMADTQYF.

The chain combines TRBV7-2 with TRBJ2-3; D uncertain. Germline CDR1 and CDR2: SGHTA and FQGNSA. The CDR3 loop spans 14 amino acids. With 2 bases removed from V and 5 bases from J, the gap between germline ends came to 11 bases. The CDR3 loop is CASSLPPTIDTQYF. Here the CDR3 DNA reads TGTGCCAGCAGCTTACCCCCGACGATAGATACGCAGTATTTT. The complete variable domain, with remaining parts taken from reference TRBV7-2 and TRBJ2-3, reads GAGVSQSPSNKVTEKGKDVELRCDPISGHTALYWYRQSLGQGLEFLIYFQGNSAPDKSGLPSDRFSAERTGGSVSTLTIQRTQQEDSAVYLCASSLPPTIDTQYFGPGTRLTVL.